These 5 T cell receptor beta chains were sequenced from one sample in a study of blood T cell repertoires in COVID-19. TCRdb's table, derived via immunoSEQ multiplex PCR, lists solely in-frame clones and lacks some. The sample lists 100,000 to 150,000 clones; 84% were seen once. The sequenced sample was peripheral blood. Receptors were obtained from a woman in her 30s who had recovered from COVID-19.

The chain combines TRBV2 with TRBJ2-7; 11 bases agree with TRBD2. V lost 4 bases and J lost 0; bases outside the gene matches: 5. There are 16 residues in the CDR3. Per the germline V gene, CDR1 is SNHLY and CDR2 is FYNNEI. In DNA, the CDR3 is TGTGCCAGCAGTGGCGGGACTAGCGGAAGCTCCTACGAGCAGTACTTC. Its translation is CASSGGTSGSSYEQYF.

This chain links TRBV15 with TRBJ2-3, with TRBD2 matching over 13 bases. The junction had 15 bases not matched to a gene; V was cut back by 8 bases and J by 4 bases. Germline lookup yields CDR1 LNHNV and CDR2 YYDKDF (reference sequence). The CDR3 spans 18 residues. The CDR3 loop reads CATLQRKGLAGHPDTQYF. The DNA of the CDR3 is TGTGCCACCCTCCAAAGAAAGGGACTAGCGGGACATCCAGATACGCAGTATTTT.

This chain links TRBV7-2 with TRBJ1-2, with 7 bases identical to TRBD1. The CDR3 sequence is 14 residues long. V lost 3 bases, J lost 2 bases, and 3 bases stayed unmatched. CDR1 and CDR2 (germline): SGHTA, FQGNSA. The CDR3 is CASSFGTANYGYTF. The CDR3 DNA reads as TGTGCCAGCAGCTTCGGGACAGCGAACTATGGCTACACCTTC.

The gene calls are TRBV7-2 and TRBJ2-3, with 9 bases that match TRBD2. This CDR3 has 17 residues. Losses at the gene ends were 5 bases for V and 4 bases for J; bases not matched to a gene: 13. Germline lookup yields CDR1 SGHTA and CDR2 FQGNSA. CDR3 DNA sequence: TGTGCCAGCAGCCGTTCGCGGGGGTGGACTAGCGCAGATACGCAGTATTTT. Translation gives CASSRSRGWTSADTQYF.

CDR3 amino acids: CASGMGQGAADNTGELFF. The CDR3 region has the DNA TGTGCTAGTGGTATGGGACAGGGAGCTGCCGACAACACCGGGGAGCTGTTTTTT. J is TRBJ2-2 and V is TRBV12-5; 9 nucleotides agree with TRBD1. V lost 5 bases to trimming and J lost 2 bases; unmatched junction nucleotides: 12. The germline CDR1 and CDR2 sequences are LGHNT and FRNRAP. CDR3 length: 18 amino acids.